The source of this TCR beta chain is a study of OX40 agonist ivuxolimab in advanced cancers. For the study at large: While on treatment, patients had intravenous ivuxolimab at 0.01 to 10 mg/kg every 2 weeks.

Produced via immunoSEQ multiplex PCR; TCRdb's table is partial and in-frame only. This table holds around 23,000 clones, 77% found once. Details on this clone: The antigen is not known.

CDR3 length equals 15 residues. Germline CDR1 reads SEHNR; CDR2 reads FQNEAQ (reference sequence). The germline V and J ends were trimmed by 3 bases and 0 bases, with 11 bases remaining between them. Study outcomes and limitations: CD8+ T cells averaged more expanded clones than CD4+. Antigen specificity was not determined for the expanded peripheral T cells.

Sequenced material: CD4+ or CD8+ T cells sorted from blood, taken in a trial of the OX40 agonist ivuxolimab. The chain combines TRBV7-9 with TRBJ1-1; no clear D gene. The sequence derives from an adult with an advanced solid tumor such as melanoma, head and neck, liver or kidney cancer. The DNA of the CDR3 is TGTGCCAGCAGCTTTGGGCCGGAGCTGAACACTGAAGCTTTCTTT. Translating gives CASSFGPELNTEAFF.